The 13 T cell receptor beta chains reported below all come from one sample, sequenced in a study of T cells after yellow fever vaccination. From the 5' RACE reads, TCRdb called clonotypes with MiXCR, one entry per CDR3 protein. The table includes around 150,000 distinct CDR3 sequences, 6% to 7.5% detected once. The input for sequencing was CD4+ T cells sorted from PBMCs, taken 4 to 5 days after the first yellow fever vaccination. The receptors derive from a man between 18 and 35 years old who received the YFV17D yellow fever vaccine.

This rearrangement joins TRBV7-2 to TRBJ1-1; 11 positions agree with TRBD1. The CDR3 covers 15 residues. V lost 3 bases and J lost 2; bases outside the gene matches: 2. Germline values: CDR1 SGHTA, CDR2 FQGNSA. Here the CDR3 reads CASSLGQGGNTEAFF. In DNA, the CDR3 is TGTGCCAGCAGCTTGGGACAGGGGGGAAACACTGAAGCTTTCTTT.

On this clonotype itself: A read error is possible here, since a much larger clone lies one base away. The chain employs TRBV28 and TRBJ1-5; no clear D. V was clipped by 10 bases and J by 9 bases, with 16 bases between them. This CDR3 spans 12 amino acids. The V gene's germline CDR1 is MDHEN and CDR2 SYDVKM. The CDR3 DNA reads as TGTGCCATCAAGTACGGGCCTAGGCCCCAGCATTTT. Translating it yields CAIKYGPRPQHF.

In this sample, this clonotype turned up many times. This chain uses TRBV2 with TRBJ1-2, with D perhaps TRBD1 (5 bases). The germline V gene encodes CDR1 SNHLY and CDR2 FYNNEI. V was shortened by 9 bases and J by 0 bases, with 20 bases between the two germline ends. CDR3 length: 16 amino acids. The CDR3 is CARKRGQGTANYGYTF. The CDR3 DNA reads TGTGCCAGAAAAAGAGGCCAAGGGACCGCTAACTATGGCTACACCTTC.

This clonotype has just a few counts. The chain combines TRBV6-2 or TRBV6-3 with TRBJ1-1; D unresolved. The germline V gene encodes CDR1 MNHEY and CDR2 SVGEGT. Trimming left V 2 bases short and J 2 bases short, with 12 bases between. The CDR3 has 15 residues. CDR3 loop: CASSYPGAANTEAFF. The CDR3, as DNA: TGTGCCAGCAGTTACCCGGGTGCAGCAAACACTGAAGCTTTCTTT.

This clonotype was seen repeatedly, ten times or more. The gene calls are TRBV20-1 and TRBJ2-5, with D possibly TRBD2 on 6 matching bases. The CDR3 runs 13 residues. Deletions cut 6 bases from V and 4 bases from J, with 15 bases between. The V gene's germline CDR1 is DFQATT and CDR2 SNEGSKA (reference sequence). The CDR3 reads CSAFIRGGETQYF. DNA of the CDR3: TGCAGTGCCTTTATCCGGGGAGGAGAGACCCAGTACTTC.

This clonotype was detected a few times. The chain uses TRBV27 and TRBJ2-3; D is possibly TRBD2 (6 bases). V was pared by 4 bases and J by 4 bases, with 24 bases between. The CDR3 runs to 18 residues. CDR1 MNHEY and CDR2 SMNVEV come from the germline V gene (reference sequence). CDR3 DNA sequence: TGTGCCAGCAGTTCGTACGCCTGGCGAGCGGGCGTCTCAGATACGCAGTATTTT. This gives the protein CASSSYAWRAGVSDTQYF.

This clonotype was counted ten times or more. The chain carries TRBV6-1 and TRBJ1-1, with D tentatively TRBD1 (5 bases). Germline CDR1 MNHNS, CDR2 SASEGT. This CDR3 is 16 amino acids long. The V end was cut by 1 base, the J end by 4 bases, with 16 bases between. This chain's CDR3 is CASSEGWGVQGTEAFF. The CDR3 DNA reads as TGTGCCAGCAGTGAAGGCTGGGGGGTTCAGGGCACTGAAGCTTTCTTT.

This clonotype came up many times. The gene calls are TRBV20-1 and TRBJ2-2, with D maybe TRBD2 (6 bases). CDR1 is DFQATT, CDR2 SNEGSKA, per germline (reference sequence). This CDR3 is built from 14 residues. Written as DNA, the CDR3 is TGCAGCATACCGGGACTCGACTTCGGCGGGGAGCTGTTTTTT. The encoded protein is CSIPGLDFGGELFF.

This clonotype was observed a few times. DNA of the CDR3: TGTGCCATCAGTGAGTTGTCCGGGAGTGCGGCTGAAGCTTTCTTT. It yields the protein CAISELSGSAAEAFF. The chain employs TRBV10-3 and TRBJ1-1; D not certain. Germline V gene lookup returns CDR1 ENHRY and CDR2 SYGVKD. V lost 1 base and J lost 6, with 15 bases in between. The CDR3 is 15 residues long.

The chain couples TRBV3-1 to TRBJ2-5; D is undetermined. Germline CDR1 reads LGHDT; CDR2 reads YNNKEL (reference sequence). V lost 1 base, J lost 5 bases, and 8 bases lay in between. CDR3 length equals 13 residues. The CDR3 loop is CASSQAGLETQYF. CDR3 in DNA: TGTGCCAGCAGCCAAGCTGGTCTTGAGACCCAGTACTTC.

The table lists this clonotype with a few counts. The chain carries TRBV7-9 and TRBJ2-5; no firm D call. V gave up 3 bases and J gave up 3 bases, with 11 bases separating them. Looked up from germline, CDR1 is SEHNR and CDR2 is FQNEAQ (reference sequence). This CDR3 contains 14 residues. The CDR3 sequence is CASSFRLTKETQYF. The CDR3 nucleotides are TGTGCCAGCAGCTTCAGGCTAACAAAAGAGACCCAGTACTTC.

With respect to this clonotype: Given a much more abundant clone one base away, this may be a read error. This chain connects TRBV3-1 to TRBJ2-7; TRBD2 matches 9 bases. The CDR3 contains 15 residues. The V gene's germline CDR1 is LGHDT and CDR2 YNNKEL (reference sequence). Trimming cost V 1 base and J 2 bases; bases outside gene matches: 3. Here the CDR3 DNA reads TGTGCCAGCAGCCAAGTGCGGGGGGGCCCCTACGAGCAGTACTTC. It codes for CASSQVRGGPYEQYF.

With respect to this clonotype: A much more abundant neighbour one base away suggests this may be a read error. The gene calls are TRBV20-1 and TRBJ2-5; a possible D gene is TRBD2 (7 bases). The CDR3 is 14 residues long. Germline V gene sequence: CDR1 DFQATT, CDR2 SNEGSKA (reference sequence). The CDR3 is CCARGGPSGETQYF. CDR3 coding DNA: TGCTGTGCTAGGGGGGGACCGAGCGGGGAGACCCAGTACTTC.